The clone carrying this TCR beta chain has a handful of counts. As yet, its antigen is unknown. This sample is drawn from a study of T-cell reconstitution after alpha-beta-depleted transplantation in children. Losses at the gene ends were 4 bases for V and 4 bases for J; bases not matched to a gene: 8. The CDR3 has 16 amino acids. CDR1 is LGHDT and CDR2 is YNNKEL in the germline V gene (reference sequence). Study outcomes and limitations: One year after transplant, T-cell counts and diversity came mostly from newly produced T cells.

Unique molecular identifiers were incorporated when the TCRbeta library was constructed. TCRdb recomputed calls from the PCR reads with MiXCR, one row per CDR3 protein. The data hold 750,000 to 950,000 distinct CDR3 sequences, with about 16% observed a single time. V usage is TRBV3-1 and J usage is TRBJ2-2; 8 positions match TRBD2. The specimen comprised PBMCs, mostly from graft donor cells, sampled 360 days after TCRalphabeta/CD19-depleted stem cell transplant. This clonotype was sampled from a male patient between 10 and 17 years old who had a stem cell transplant for acute lymphoblastic leukemia, so the T cells may come from the graft donor. The CDR3, as DNA: TGTGCCAGCAGCCCCGATAGCGGGATAGTCACCGGGGAGCTGTTTTTT. Protein sequence: CASSPDSGIVTGELFF.